This T cell receptor beta chain emerged from a study of blood T cell repertoires in COVID-19. Overall study: The origin of the acute and convalescent COVID-19 samples was the United States, Italy and Spain.

Authors' processing steps: Researchers report that nucleated cell counts were estimated from reference gene primer amplification. Clones were read by immunoSEQ multiplex PCR, and TCRdb kept only the in-frame ones, dropping some. The V and J calls and clone size are taken from that table; D and trimming were inferred from the DNA. The sample includes 200,000 or so clones, 80% to 85% of them seen just once. The length of the CDR3 is 14 residues. V was clipped by 5 bases and J by 6 bases, with 16 bases between them. Per the germline V gene, CDR1 is SGHAT and CDR2 is FQDESV (reference sequence). Material: peripheral blood. This chain connects TRBV11-1 to TRBJ1-1; D is possibly TRBD1 (5 bases). This TCR came from an older woman with acute or convalescent COVID-19. CDR3 sequence: CASSTGPGDPEAFF. The CDR3 bases are TGTGCCAGCAGCACGGGACCGGGGGACCCTGAAGCTTTCTTT.